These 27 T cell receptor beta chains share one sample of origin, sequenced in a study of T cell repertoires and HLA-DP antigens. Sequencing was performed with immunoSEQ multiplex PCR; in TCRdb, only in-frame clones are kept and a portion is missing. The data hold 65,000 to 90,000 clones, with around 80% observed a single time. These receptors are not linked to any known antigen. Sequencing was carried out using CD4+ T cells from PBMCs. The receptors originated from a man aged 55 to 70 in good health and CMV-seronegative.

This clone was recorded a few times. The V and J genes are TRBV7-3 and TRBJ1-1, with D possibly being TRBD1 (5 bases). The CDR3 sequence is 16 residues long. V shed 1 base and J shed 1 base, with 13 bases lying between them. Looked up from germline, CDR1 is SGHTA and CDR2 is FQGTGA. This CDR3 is CASSLRPGRKNTEAFF. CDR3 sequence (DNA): TGTGCCAGCAGCTTAAGACCGGGACGGAAGAACACTGAAGCTTTCTTT.

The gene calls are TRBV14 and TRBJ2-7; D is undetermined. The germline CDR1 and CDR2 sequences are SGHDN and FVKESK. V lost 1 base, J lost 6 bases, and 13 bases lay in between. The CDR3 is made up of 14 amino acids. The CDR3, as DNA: TGTGCCAGCAGCCAAGTAGTATCAGCTCGCGAGCAGTACTTC. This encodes CASSQVVSAREQYF.

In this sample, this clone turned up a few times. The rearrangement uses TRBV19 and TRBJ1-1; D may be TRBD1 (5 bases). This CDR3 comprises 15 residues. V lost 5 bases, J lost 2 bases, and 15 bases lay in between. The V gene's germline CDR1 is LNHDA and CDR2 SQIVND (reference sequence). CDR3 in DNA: TGTGCCAGTAGTGACCGGGGGAGGTCCAACACTGAAGCTTTCTTT. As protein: CASSDRGRSNTEAFF.

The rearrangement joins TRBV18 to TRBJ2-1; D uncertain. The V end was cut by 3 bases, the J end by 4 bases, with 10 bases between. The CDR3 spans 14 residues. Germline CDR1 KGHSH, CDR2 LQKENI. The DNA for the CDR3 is TGTGCCAGCTCACCCCCGGACCCTTACAATGAGCAGTTCTTC. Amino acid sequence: CASSPPDPYNEQFF.

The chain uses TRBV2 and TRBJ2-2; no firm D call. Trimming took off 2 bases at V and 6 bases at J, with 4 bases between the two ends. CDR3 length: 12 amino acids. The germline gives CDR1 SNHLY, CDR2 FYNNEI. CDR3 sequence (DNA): TGTGCCAGCAGTGAATGGCCCGGGGAGCTGTTTTTT. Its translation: CASSEWPGELFF.

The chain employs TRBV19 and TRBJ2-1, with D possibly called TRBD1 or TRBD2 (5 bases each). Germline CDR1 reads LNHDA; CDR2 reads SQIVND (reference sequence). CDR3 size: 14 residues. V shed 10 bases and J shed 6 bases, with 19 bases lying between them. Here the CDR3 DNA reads TGTGCCATAGGACGGGTGGGGGACCCCAATGAGCAGTTCTTC. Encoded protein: CAIGRVGDPNEQFF.

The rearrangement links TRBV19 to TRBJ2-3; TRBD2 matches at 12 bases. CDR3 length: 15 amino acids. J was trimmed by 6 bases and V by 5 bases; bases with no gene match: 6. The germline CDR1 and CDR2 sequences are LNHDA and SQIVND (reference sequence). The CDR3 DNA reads TGTGCCAGTAGTGCAACTAGCGGGAGGTCGGATACGCAGTATTTT. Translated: CASSATSGRSDTQYF.

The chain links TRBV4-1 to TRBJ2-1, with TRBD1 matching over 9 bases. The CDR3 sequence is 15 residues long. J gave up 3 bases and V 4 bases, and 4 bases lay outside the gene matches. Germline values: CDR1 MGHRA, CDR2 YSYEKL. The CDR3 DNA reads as TGCGCCAGCAGCCCACAGGGGGCCCGCTACAATGAGCAGTTCTTC. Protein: CASSPQGARYNEQFF.

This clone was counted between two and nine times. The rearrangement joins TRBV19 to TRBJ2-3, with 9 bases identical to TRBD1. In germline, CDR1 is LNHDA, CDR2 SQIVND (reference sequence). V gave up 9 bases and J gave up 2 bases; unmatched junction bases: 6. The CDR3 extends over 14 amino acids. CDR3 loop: CASHGTGITDTQYF. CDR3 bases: TGTGCCAGCCACGGGACAGGGATCACAGATACGCAGTATTTT.

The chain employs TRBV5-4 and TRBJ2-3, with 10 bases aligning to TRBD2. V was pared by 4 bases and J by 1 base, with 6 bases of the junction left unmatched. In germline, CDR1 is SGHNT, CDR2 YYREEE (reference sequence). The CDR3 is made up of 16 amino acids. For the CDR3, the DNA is TGTGCCAGCAGCGGATGGACTAGCGGACGCACAGATACGCAGTATTTT. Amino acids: CASSGWTSGRTDTQYF.

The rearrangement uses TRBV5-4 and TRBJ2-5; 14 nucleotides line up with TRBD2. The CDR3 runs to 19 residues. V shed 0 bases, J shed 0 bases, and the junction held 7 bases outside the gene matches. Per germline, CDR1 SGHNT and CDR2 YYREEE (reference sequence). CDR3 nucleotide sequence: TGTGCCAGCAGCTTGGGCGGGACTAGCGGGAGAGGATACCAAGAGACCCAGTACTTC. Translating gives CASSLGGTSGRGYQETQYF.

Here the CDR3 DNA reads TGTGCCAGCAGCTTACTGGGAGTTAGCCAAAGCACAGATACGCAGTATTTT. Translation: CASSLLGVSQSTDTQYF. The chain combines TRBV7-2 with TRBJ2-3, with a possible D match to TRBD2 (5 bases). With 2 bases removed from V and 0 bases from J, the gap between germline ends came to 15 bases. The CDR3 length is 17 residues. CDR1 is SGHTA, CDR2 FQGNSA, per germline.

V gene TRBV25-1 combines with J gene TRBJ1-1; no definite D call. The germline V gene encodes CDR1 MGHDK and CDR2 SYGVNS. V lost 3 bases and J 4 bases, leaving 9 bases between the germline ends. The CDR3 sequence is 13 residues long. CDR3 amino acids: CASSEAWTTEAFF. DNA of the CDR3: TGTGCCAGCAGTGAGGCATGGACCACTGAAGCTTTCTTT.

CDR3 DNA: TGTGCCAGCAGTTTGGTGGGGATGACTAGCGGGGGGCCTGGGGAGCAGTACTTC. It yields the protein CASSLVGMTSGGPGEQYF. The chain is built from TRBV28 and TRBJ2-7, with TRBD2 matching over 13 bases. Trimming removed 3 bases from V and 7 bases from J; junction bases left unmatched: 15. Germline-derived CDR1 and CDR2 are MDHEN and SYDVKM. The CDR3 runs to 18 residues.

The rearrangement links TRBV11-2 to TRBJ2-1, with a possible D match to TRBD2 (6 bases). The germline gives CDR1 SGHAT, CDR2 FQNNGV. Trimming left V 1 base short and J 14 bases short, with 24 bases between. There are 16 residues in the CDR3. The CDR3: CASSLGFVGVRSGEFF. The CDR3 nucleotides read TGTGCCAGCAGCTTAGGCTTTGTGGGAGTCAGGTCGGGAGAGTTCTTC.

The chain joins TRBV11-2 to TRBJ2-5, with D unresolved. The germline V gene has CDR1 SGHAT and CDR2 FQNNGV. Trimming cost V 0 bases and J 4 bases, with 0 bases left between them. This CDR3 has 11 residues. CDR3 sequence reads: CASSLEETQYF. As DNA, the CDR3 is TGTGCCAGCAGCTTAGAAGAGACCCAGTACTTC.

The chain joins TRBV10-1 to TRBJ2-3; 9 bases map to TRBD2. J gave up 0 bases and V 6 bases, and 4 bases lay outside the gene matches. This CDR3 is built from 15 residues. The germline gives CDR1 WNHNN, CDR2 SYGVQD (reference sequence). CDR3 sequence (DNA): TGCGCCAGCAGCCTAGCGGGAACTAGCACAGATACGCAGTATTTT. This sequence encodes CASSLAGTSTDTQYF.

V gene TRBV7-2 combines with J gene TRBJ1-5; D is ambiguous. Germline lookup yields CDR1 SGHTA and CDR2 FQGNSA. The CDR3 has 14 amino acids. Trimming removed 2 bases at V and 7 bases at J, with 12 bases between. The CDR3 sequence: CASSLTEEGQPQHF. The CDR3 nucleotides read TGTGCCAGCAGCTTAACCGAGGAGGGCCAGCCCCAGCATTTT.

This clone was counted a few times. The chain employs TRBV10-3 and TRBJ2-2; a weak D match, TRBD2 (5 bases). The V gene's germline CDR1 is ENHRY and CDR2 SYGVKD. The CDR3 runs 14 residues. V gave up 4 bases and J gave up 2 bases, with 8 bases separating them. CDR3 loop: CAISARVNTGELFF. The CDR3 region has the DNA TGTGCCATCAGTGCGCGGGTAAACACCGGGGAGCTGTTTTTT.

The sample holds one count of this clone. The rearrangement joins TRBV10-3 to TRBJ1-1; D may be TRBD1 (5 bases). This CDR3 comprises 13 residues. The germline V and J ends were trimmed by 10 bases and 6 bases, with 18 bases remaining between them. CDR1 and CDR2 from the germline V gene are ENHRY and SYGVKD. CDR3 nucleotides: TGTGCCACCAACCGGGACCCTCGCTCTGAAGCTTTCTTT. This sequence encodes CATNRDPRSEAFF.

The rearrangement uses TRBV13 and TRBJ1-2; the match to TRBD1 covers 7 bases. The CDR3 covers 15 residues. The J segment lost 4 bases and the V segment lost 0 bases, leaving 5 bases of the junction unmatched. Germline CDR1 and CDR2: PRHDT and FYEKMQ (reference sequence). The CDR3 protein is CASSLGARDSYGYTF. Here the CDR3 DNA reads TGTGCCAGCAGCTTAGGTGCGCGGGACAGCTATGGCTACACCTTC.

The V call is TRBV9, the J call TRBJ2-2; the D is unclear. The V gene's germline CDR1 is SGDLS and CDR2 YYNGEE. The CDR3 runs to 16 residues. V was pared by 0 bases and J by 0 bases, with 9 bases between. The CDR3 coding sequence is TGTGCCAGCAGCGTAGCTACCAGGACGAACACCGGGGAGCTGTTTTTT. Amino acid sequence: CASSVATRTNTGELFF. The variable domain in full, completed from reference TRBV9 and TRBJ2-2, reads DSGVTQTPKHLITATGQRVTLRCSPRSGDLSVYWYQQSLDQGLQFLIQYYNGEERAKGNILERFSAQQFPDLHSELNLSSLELGDSALYFCASSVATRTNTGELFFGEGSRLTVL.

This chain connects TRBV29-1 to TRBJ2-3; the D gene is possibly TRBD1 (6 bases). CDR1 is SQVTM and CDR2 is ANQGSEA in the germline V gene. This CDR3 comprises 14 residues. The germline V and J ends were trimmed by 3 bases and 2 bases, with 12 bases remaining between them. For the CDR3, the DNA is TGCAGCGTTGATAGGCAGGGGATCACAGATACGCAGTATTTT. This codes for CSVDRQGITDTQYF.

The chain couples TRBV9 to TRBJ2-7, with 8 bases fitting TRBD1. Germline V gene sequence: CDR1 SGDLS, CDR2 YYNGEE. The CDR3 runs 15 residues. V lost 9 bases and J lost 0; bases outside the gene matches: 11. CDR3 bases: TGTGCCAACAGAGGACAGGGTCAGAGCTCCTACGAGCAGTACGTC. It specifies CANRGQGQSSYEQYV.

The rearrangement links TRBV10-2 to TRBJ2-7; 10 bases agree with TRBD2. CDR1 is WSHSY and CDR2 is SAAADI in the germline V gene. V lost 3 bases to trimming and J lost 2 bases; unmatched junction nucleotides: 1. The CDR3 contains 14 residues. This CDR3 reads CASSEAGGTYEQYF. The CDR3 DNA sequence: TGCGCCAGCAGTGAAGCGGGGGGGACCTACGAGCAGTACTTC.

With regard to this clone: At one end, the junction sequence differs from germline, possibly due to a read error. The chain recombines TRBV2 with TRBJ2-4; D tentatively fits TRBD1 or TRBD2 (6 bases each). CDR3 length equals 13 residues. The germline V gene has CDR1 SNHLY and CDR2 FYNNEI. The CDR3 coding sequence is TGCGCCGTGAGGGGGGATGGCAAAAACATTCAGTACTTC. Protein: CAVRGDGKNIQYF.

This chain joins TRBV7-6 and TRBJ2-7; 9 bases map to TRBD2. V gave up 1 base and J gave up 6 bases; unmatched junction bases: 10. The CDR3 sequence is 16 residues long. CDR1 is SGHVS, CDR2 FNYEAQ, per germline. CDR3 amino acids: CASSLGLAGTQTEQYF. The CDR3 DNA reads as TGTGCCAGCAGCTTAGGGCTAGCGGGGACGCAGACCGAGCAGTACTTC. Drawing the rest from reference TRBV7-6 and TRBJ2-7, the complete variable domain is GAGVSQSPRYKVTKRGQDVALRCDPISGHVSLYWYRQALGQGPEFLTYFNYEAQQDKSGLPNDRFSAERPEGSISTLTIQRTEQRDSAMYRCASSLGLAGTQTEQYFGPGTRLTVT.